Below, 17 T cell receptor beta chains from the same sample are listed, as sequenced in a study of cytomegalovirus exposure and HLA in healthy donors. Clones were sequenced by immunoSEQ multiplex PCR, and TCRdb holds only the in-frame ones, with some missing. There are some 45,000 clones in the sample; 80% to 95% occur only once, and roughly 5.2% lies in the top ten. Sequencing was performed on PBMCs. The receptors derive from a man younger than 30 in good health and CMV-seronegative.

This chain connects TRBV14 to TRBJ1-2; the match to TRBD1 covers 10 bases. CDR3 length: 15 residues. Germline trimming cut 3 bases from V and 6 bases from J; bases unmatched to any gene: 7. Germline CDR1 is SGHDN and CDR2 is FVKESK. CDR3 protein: CASSQSIGQGDGYTF. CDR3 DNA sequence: TGTGCCAGCAGCCAGAGCATAGGACAGGGGGATGGCTACACCTTC.

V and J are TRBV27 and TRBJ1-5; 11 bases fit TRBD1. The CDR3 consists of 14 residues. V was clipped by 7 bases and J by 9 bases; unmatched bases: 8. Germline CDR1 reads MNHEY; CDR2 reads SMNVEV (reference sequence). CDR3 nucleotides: TGTGCCAGCACTCGGACAGGGGGCCTTGGGCCCCAGCATTTT. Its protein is CASTRTGGLGPQHF.

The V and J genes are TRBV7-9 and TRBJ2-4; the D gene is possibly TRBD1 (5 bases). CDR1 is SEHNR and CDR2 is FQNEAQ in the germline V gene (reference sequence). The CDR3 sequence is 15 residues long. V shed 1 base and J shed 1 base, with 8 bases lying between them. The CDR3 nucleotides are TGTGCCAGCAGCTTAGAACCAGGGGCCAAAAACATTCAGTACTTC. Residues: CASSLEPGAKNIQYF.

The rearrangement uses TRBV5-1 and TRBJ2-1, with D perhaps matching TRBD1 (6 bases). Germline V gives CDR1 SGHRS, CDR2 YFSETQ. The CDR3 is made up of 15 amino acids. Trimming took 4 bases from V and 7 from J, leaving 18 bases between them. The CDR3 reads CASSITGIGLNEQFF. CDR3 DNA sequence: TGCGCCAGCAGCATTACAGGGATCGGTTTGAATGAGCAGTTCTTC.

CDR3 sequence: CASASGGRNEQFF. The DNA of the CDR3 is TGTGCTAGTGCCTCAGGGGGGCGGAATGAGCAGTTCTTC. J is TRBJ2-1 and V is TRBV12-5, with D maybe TRBD1 (7 bases). CDR1 is LGHNT and CDR2 is FRNRAP in the germline V gene. CDR3 size: 13 residues. The V end lost 7 bases, the J end lost 7 bases, and 14 bases lay between the germline ends.

As DNA, the CDR3 is TGCGCCAGCAGCCCCCTAGAGGCCGGGGAGCTGTTTTTT. Its protein is CASSPLEAGELFF. The V gene is TRBV4-1, the J gene TRBJ2-2; D unclear. V was clipped by 4 bases and J by 6 bases, with 9 bases between them. Germline V gene sequence: CDR1 MGHRA, CDR2 YSYEKL. There are 13 residues in the CDR3.

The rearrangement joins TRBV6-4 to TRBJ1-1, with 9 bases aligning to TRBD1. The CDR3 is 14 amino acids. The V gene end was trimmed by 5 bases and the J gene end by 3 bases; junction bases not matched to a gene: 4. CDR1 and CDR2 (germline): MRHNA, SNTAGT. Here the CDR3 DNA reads TGTGCCAGCAGTCCGGACAGGGGTCACACTGAAGCTTTCTTT. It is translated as CASSPDRGHTEAFF.

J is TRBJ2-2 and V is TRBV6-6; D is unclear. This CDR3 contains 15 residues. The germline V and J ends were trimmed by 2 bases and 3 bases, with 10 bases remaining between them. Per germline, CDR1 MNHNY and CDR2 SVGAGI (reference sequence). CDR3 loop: CASSYRSDHTGELFF. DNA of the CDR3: TGTGCCAGCAGTTACAGGAGCGATCACACCGGGGAGCTGTTTTTT.

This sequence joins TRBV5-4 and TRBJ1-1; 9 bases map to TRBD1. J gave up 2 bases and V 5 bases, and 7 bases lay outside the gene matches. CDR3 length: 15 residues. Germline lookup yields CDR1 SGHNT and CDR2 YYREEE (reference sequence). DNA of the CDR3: TGTGCCAGCAGTTTTCCGGGACAGGGAAACACTGAAGCTTTCTTT. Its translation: CASSFPGQGNTEAFF.

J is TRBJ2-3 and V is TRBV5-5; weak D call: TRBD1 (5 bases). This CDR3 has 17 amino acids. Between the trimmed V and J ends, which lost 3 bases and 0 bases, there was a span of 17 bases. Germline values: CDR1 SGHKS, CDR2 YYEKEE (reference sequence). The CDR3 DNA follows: TGTGCCAGCAGCTACCGAATGACAGCAACTAGCACAGATACGCAGTATTTT. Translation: CASSYRMTATSTDTQYF.

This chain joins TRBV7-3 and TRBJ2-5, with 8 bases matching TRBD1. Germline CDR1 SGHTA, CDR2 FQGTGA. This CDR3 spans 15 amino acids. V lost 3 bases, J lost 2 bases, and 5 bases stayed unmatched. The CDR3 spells CASSFGTGRQETQYF. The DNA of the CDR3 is TGTGCCAGCAGCTTTGGGACAGGCAGGCAAGAGACCCAGTACTTC. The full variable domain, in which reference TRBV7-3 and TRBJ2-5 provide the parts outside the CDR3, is GAGVSQTPSNKVTEKGKYVELRCDPISGHTALYWYRQSLGQGPEFLIYFQGTGAADDSGLPNDRFFAVRPEGSVSTLKIQRTERGDSAVYLCASSFGTGRQETQYFGPGTRLLVL.

The CDR3 DNA sequence: TGTGCCAGCAGTTTAGCGGGGGTGTATCAAGAGACCCAGTACTTC. It translates to CASSLAGVYQETQYF. The chain links TRBV27 to TRBJ2-5; 7 bases match TRBD2. CDR3 size: 15 residues. Trimming at V came to 2 bases and at J to 2 bases, leaving 5 bases not matched to a gene. Germline CDR1 MNHEY, CDR2 SMNVEV (reference sequence).

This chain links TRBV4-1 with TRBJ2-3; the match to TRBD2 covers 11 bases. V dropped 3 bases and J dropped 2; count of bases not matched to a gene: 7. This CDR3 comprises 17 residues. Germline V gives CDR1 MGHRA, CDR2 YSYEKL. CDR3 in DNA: TGCGCCAGCAGCCAGAGCACTAGCGGGGGCCTCACAGATACGCAGTATTTT. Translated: CASSQSTSGGLTDTQYF.

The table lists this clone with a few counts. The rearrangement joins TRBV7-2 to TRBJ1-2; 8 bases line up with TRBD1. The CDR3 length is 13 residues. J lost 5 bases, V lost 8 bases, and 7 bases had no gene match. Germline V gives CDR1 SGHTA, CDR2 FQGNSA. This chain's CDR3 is CASGRQGWYGYTF. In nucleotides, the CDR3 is TGTGCCAGCGGAAGACAGGGGTGGTATGGCTACACCTTC.

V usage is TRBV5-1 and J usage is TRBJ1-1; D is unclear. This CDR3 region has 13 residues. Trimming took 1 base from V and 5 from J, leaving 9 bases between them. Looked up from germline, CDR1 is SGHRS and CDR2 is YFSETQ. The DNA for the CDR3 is TGCGCCAGCAGCTTGCGGGATCCAACTGAAGCTTTCTTT. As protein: CASSLRDPTEAFF.

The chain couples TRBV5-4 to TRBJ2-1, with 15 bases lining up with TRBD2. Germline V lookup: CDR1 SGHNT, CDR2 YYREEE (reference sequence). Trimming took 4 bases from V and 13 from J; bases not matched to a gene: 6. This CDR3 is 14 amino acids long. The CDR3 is CASSQGLAGGQQFF. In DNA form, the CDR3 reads TGTGCCAGCAGCCAAGGACTAGCGGGGGGGCAACAGTTCTTC.

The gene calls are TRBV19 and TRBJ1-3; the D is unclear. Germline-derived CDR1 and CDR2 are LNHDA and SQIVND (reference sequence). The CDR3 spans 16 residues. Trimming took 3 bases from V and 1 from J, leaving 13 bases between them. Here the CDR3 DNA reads TGTGCCAGTAGTATGACAAAGACCCTTTCTGGAAACACCATATATTTT. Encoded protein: CASSMTKTLSGNTIYF.